These T cell receptor beta chains were read from a single sample in a study of CD8 T cells in Susac syndrome. TCRdb re-derived calls from the immunoSEQ multiplex PCR reads in MiXCR, one entry per CDR3 protein. Among about 150,000 distinct CDR3 sequences listed, approximately 96% were seen once. Sample: CD4+ T cells from PBMCs. All receptors derive from a human donor with Susac syndrome. The CDR3 runs from the conserved cysteine through the conserved F or W. D genes are given only for firm matches. The size entry is marked missing in some rows and otherwise reads once, few, many or a size class.

abundance: .
v_gene: TRBV19
d_gene: .
j_gene: TRBJ2-7
CDR3aa: CASSRTVRGYEQYF
CDR3nt: TGTGCCAGTAGTCGGACAGTCCGGGGGTACGAGCAGTACTTC

abundance: .
v_gene: TRBV20-1
d_gene: .
j_gene: TRBJ1-5
CDR3aa: CSARRAARDQPQHF
CDR3nt: TGCAGTGCTAGAAGGGCTGCCAGGGATCAGCCCCAGCATTTT

abundance: .
v_gene: TRBV20-1
d_gene: TRBD1
j_gene: TRBJ2-5
CDR3aa: CSAGQEQETQYF
CDR3nt: TGCAGTGCTGGACAGGAGCAAGAGACCCAGTACTTC

abundance: .
v_gene: TRBV7-2
d_gene: TRBD2
j_gene: TRBJ2-7
CDR3aa: CASKSGSSGAYEQYF
CDR3nt: TGTGCCAGCAAAAGTGGTTCTAGCGGGGCCTACGAGCAGTACTTC

abundance: .
v_gene: TRBV3-1
d_gene: .
j_gene: TRBJ2-1
CDR3aa: CASSLHGSYNEQFF
CDR3nt: TGTGCCAGCAGCCTCCATGGTTCCTACAATGAGCAGTTCTTC

abundance: .
v_gene: TRBV29-1
d_gene: TRBD1
j_gene: TRBJ2-5
CDR3aa: CSVGDRVGGETQYF
CDR3nt: TGCAGCGTTGGGGACAGGGTTGGAGGAGAGACCCAGTACTTC

abundance: .
v_gene: TRBV19
d_gene: TRBD1
j_gene: TRBJ1-5
CDR3aa: CASSIPGQLENQPQHF
CDR3nt: TGTGCCAGTAGTATTCCGGGACAGTTGGAAAATCAGCCCCAGCATTTT

abundance: .
v_gene: TRBV2
d_gene: .
j_gene: TRBJ2-1
CDR3aa: CASTRGTNEQFF
CDR3nt: TGTGCCAGCACCCGGGGGACTAATGAGCAGTTCTTC

abundance: .
v_gene: TRBV14
d_gene: .
j_gene: TRBJ1-4
CDR3aa: CASSQDRTLYEKLFF
CDR3nt: TGTGCCAGCAGCCAAGATAGGACACTGTATGAAAAACTGTTTTTT

abundance: .
v_gene: TRBV20-1
d_gene: .
j_gene: TRBJ2-3
CDR3aa: CSASGVDTQYF
CDR3nt: TGCAGTGCCTCGGGGGTGGATACGCAGTATTTT

abundance: .
v_gene: TRBV9
d_gene: .
j_gene: TRBJ1-1
CDR3aa: CASSVEDRGNTEAFF
CDR3nt: TGTGCCAGCAGCGTAGAGGATAGGGGGAACACTGAAGCTTTCTTT

abundance: .
v_gene: TRBV12-3/TRBV12-4
d_gene: .
j_gene: TRBJ1-5
CDR3aa: CASSLKVQPQHF
CDR3nt: TGTGCCAGCAGTTTAAAGGTTCAGCCCCAGCATTTT

abundance: .
v_gene: TRBV20-1
d_gene: TRBD2
j_gene: TRBJ2-7
CDR3aa: CSARRYPGLAGGKYEQYF
CDR3nt: TGCAGTGCTAGACGATATCCGGGACTAGCGGGGGGAAAATACGAGCAGTACTTC

abundance: .
v_gene: TRBV6-5
d_gene: .
j_gene: TRBJ2-7
CDR3aa: CASRQTGSLYEQYF
CDR3nt: TGTGCCAGCAGACAGACAGGCAGCTTATACGAGCAGTACTTC

abundance: .
v_gene: TRBV4-1
d_gene: .
j_gene: TRBJ1-1
CDR3aa: CASSQASWGTEAFF
CDR3nt: TGCGCCAGCAGCCAAGCCTCCTGGGGCACTGAAGCTTTCTTT

abundance: once
v_gene: TRBV4-3
d_gene: .
j_gene: TRBJ1-2
CDR3aa: CASSQAPAGPSQYGYTF
CDR3nt: TGCGCCAGCAGCCAAGCTCCGGCAGGTCCCTCACAATATGGCTACACCTTC

abundance: once
v_gene: TRBV18
d_gene: .
j_gene: TRBJ2-7
CDR3aa: CASSPPMAYEQYF
CDR3nt: TGTGCCAGCTCACCACCGATGGCCTACGAGCAGTACTTC

abundance: .
v_gene: TRBV4-1
d_gene: .
j_gene: TRBJ1-2
CDR3aa: CASSPLWAYGYTF
CDR3nt: TGCGCCAGCAGCCCCCTGTGGGCCTATGGCTACACCTTC

abundance: .
v_gene: TRBV27
d_gene: .
j_gene: TRBJ2-3
CDR3aa: CASSFFGRGWPSTDTQYF
CDR3nt: TGTGCCAGCAGTTTCTTCGGACGGGGATGGCCTAGCACAGATACGCAGTATTTT

abundance: .
v_gene: TRBV2
d_gene: .
j_gene: TRBJ1-2
CDR3aa: CASRETTGFYGYTF
CDR3nt: TGTGCCAGCAGAGAGACTACAGGGTTCTATGGCTACACCTTC

abundance: .
v_gene: TRBV4-1
d_gene: .
j_gene: TRBJ2-5
CDR3aa: CASSQDSTAQETQYF
CDR3nt: TGCGCCAGCAGCCAAGATAGTACGGCGCAAGAGACCCAGTACTTC

abundance: .
v_gene: TRBV2
d_gene: .
j_gene: TRBJ2-7
CDR3aa: CASVLPGVGEQYF
CDR3nt: TGTGCCAGCGTTCTCCCAGGGGTTGGTGAGCAGTACTTC

abundance: .
v_gene: TRBV6-2/TRBV6-3
d_gene: .
j_gene: TRBJ2-7
CDR3aa: CASSYGLQYEQYF
CDR3nt: TGTGCCAGCAGTTACGGGCTACAATACGAGCAGTACTTC

abundance: .
v_gene: TRBV7-9
d_gene: .
j_gene: TRBJ1-5
CDR3aa: CASSRGREDQPQHF
CDR3nt: TGTGCCAGCAGCAGAGGGAGGGAAGATCAGCCCCAGCATTTT

abundance: .
v_gene: TRBV6-6
d_gene: TRBD1
j_gene: TRBJ2-7
CDR3aa: CASSRGSGQGYEQYF
CDR3nt: TGTGCCAGCAGCCGTGGGTCGGGACAGGGCTACGAGCAGTACTTC

abundance: .
v_gene: TRBV25-1
d_gene: TRBD1
j_gene: TRBJ2-5
CDR3aa: CASSHFGGTGNQETQYF
CDR3nt: TGTGCCAGCAGTCATTTCGGCGGGACAGGGAATCAAGAGACCCAGTACTTC

abundance: .
v_gene: TRBV4-2
d_gene: .
j_gene: TRBJ2-6
CDR3aa: CASSLNEALYSGANVLTF
CDR3nt: TGTGCCAGCAGCCTCAACGAGGCCCTCTACTCTGGGGCCAACGTCCTGACTTTC

abundance: .
v_gene: TRBV9
d_gene: .
j_gene: TRBJ2-1
CDR3aa: CASSVTRGHEQFF
CDR3nt: TGTGCCAGCAGCGTAACCAGGGGCCATGAGCAGTTCTTC

abundance: .
v_gene: TRBV12-3/TRBV12-4
d_gene: .
j_gene: TRBJ2-3
CDR3aa: CASSLHADTQYF
CDR3nt: TGTGCCAGCAGTTTACATGCAGATACGCAGTATTTT

abundance: .
v_gene: TRBV20-1
d_gene: TRBD2
j_gene: TRBJ2-3
CDR3aa: CSARGAGTRGTDTQYF
CDR3nt: TGCAGTGCTAGGGGGGCCGGGACTAGGGGCACAGATACGCAGTATTTT

abundance: .
v_gene: TRBV3-1
d_gene: .
j_gene: TRBJ2-5
CDR3aa: CASSQDLRQETQYF
CDR3nt: TGTGCCAGCAGCCAAGACTTGAGACAAGAGACCCAGTACTTC

abundance: .
v_gene: TRBV5-1
d_gene: .
j_gene: TRBJ2-1
CDR3aa: CASSLAGLHEQFF
CDR3nt: TGCGCCAGCAGCTTGGCTGGTCTACATGAGCAGTTCTTC

abundance: .
v_gene: TRBV20-1
d_gene: .
j_gene: TRBJ2-5
CDR3aa: CSGRVPGLQETQYF
CDR3nt: TGCAGTGGTAGGGTCCCGGGGCTGCAAGAGACCCAGTACTTC

abundance: .
v_gene: TRBV18
d_gene: TRBD1
j_gene: TRBJ1-1
CDR3aa: CASSPGQAYVFF
CDR3nt: TGTGCCAGCTCACCGGGACAGGCTTACGTCTTCTTT

abundance: .
v_gene: TRBV10-3
d_gene: .
j_gene: TRBJ2-7
CDR3aa: CAISEGQYSPYEQYF
CDR3nt: TGTGCCATCAGTGAGGGACAGTACTCCCCCTACGAGCAGTACTTC

abundance: .
v_gene: TRBV23-1
d_gene: .
j_gene: TRBJ1-2
CDR3aa: CASSLKPHVDTPWEGGYTF
CDR3nt: TGCGCCAGCAGTCTCAAACCCCATGTGGACACTCCCTGGGAGGGCGGCTACACCTTC

abundance: .
v_gene: TRBV28
d_gene: TRBD1
j_gene: TRBJ2-7
CDR3aa: CASSAPGTGPHEQYF
CDR3nt: TGTGCCAGCAGTGCCCCCGGGACAGGTCCCCACGAGCAGTACTTC

abundance: .
v_gene: TRBV6-6
d_gene: .
j_gene: TRBJ2-1
CDR3aa: CASSYSNTSPDQFF
CDR3nt: TGTGCCAGCAGTTACTCGAATACCTCCCCGGACCAGTTCTTC

abundance: .
v_gene: TRBV4-1
d_gene: .
j_gene: TRBJ1-2
CDR3aa: CASSQVGQGLGYTF
CDR3nt: TGCGCCAGCAGCCAAGTCGGGCAGGGGCTTGGCTACACCTTC

abundance: .
v_gene: TRBV20-1
d_gene: TRBD1
j_gene: TRBJ1-6
CDR3aa: CSARETGGYNSPLHF
CDR3nt: TGCAGTGCTAGAGAAACAGGGGGCTATAATTCACCCCTCCACTTT

abundance: .
v_gene: TRBV25-1
d_gene: .
j_gene: TRBJ2-1
CDR3aa: CASSRLYGDYNEQFF
CDR3nt: TGTGCCAGCAGCAGGTTATATGGCGACTACAATGAGCAGTTCTTC

abundance: .
v_gene: TRBV2
d_gene: .
j_gene: TRBJ2-1
CDR3aa: CASSAGGGLASSYNEQFF
CDR3nt: TGTGCCAGCAGCGCTGGTGGGGGATTAGCGAGCTCCTACAATGAGCAGTTCTTC

abundance: .
v_gene: TRBV20-1
d_gene: .
j_gene: TRBJ2-2
CDR3aa: CSARIGPTGELFF
CDR3nt: TGCAGTGCTAGGATCGGCCCTACCGGGGAGCTGTTTTTT

abundance: .
v_gene: TRBV29-1
d_gene: TRBD1
j_gene: TRBJ1-2
CDR3aa: CSVDQGGGYTF
CDR3nt: TGCAGCGTTGACCAGGGGGGCGGCTACACCTTC

abundance: .
v_gene: TRBV6-6
d_gene: TRBD2
j_gene: TRBJ2-7
CDR3aa: CASGGLAVGFTYEQYF
CDR3nt: TGTGCCAGCGGGGGACTAGCGGTAGGCTTTACCTACGAGCAGTACTTC

abundance: .
v_gene: TRBV18
d_gene: .
j_gene: TRBJ2-3
CDR3aa: CASSPTFGQSDTQYF
CDR3nt: TGTGCCAGCTCACCAACCTTCGGACAGTCAGATACGCAGTATTTT